This T cell receptor (beta chain) was obtained from a study of read filtering for tumor transcriptome and immune sequencing. In the study overall: Patients were some 16 male and approximately 14 female, mean age around 70 years, range about 45 to 85.

The trim removed 5 bases at V and 10 bases at J, leaving 5 bases unmatched. This CDR3 has 12 residues. Germline lookup yields CDR1 DFQATT and CDR2 SNEGSKA (reference sequence). General observations from the study: Even smaller IR-seq throughput identified most shared clonotypes. Approximately 80% of IR-seq clonotypes had one read, totaling 3% to 4.5% of reads; RNA-seq: 74.6% and 44.6%.

From around 440 ng of RNA, a library with molecular barcoded alpha/delta and beta/gamma adaptors was made. TCRdb re-called the reads with MiXCR, one entry per CDR3 protein. Altogether about 58,000 distinct CDR3 sequences are present, over 9% being singletons, with the ten largest covering 16%. This clonotype was counted many times. The antigen remains unidentified. This TCR was recovered from a donor older than 35 with multiple myeloma. The chain has TRBV20-1 and TRBJ1-6; 7 nucleotides line up with TRBD1. Sequenced input: a population of CD138-negative cells sorted from bone marrow. DNA for the CDR3: TGCAGTGCTGAGACAGGGAACTCACCCCTCCACTTT. Translation: CSAETGNSPLHF.